This T cell receptor beta chain was observed in a study of long-term antiretroviral therapy in people with HIV. V shed 7 bases and J shed 2 bases, with 13 bases lying between them. From germline, CDR1 is MNHEY and CDR2 SVGAGI. The CDR3 consists of 14 residues. As concerns this clone: Its antigen is as yet unknown.

The immunoSEQ assay was v3.0, run at survey level. Only in-frame clones appear in the TCRdb table, and some are missing; sequencing was by immunoSEQ multiplex PCR. Of about 36,000 clones listed, 80% are singletons. Overall study results and limits: Documentation of ART adherence, viral resistance or therapy changes was absent.

The chain uses TRBV6-5 and TRBJ2-3, with D perhaps TRBD2 (5 bases). This TCR was sampled from a man aged 30 to 45 with HIV. Sample: unsorted PBMCs, taken 3.4 years after starting antiretroviral therapy. The CDR3 is CASTRRGFTDTQYF. The DNA of the CDR3 is TGTGCCAGCACCCGAAGAGGGTTCACAGATACGCAGTATTTT.